These 10 T cell receptor beta chains originate from one sample sequenced in a study of T cell clonotyping in hematopoietic cell transplantation. Time point indicated: recipient sample about 28 days before transplant, after cytoreduction. Data came from immunoSEQ multiplex PCR; TCRdb stores just in-frame clones and leaves some out. This table has over 25,000 clones, roughly 80% appearing once. Specimen: peripheral blood mononuclear cells, collected before stem cell transplant. The receptor source for this set is a woman in her 30s with chronic myeloid leukemia. Some clones in this sample may be carry-over from other donors' samples.

The rearrangement joins TRBV7-9 to TRBJ2-7; 10 bases are shared with TRBD1. Trimming at V came to 5 bases and at J to 7 bases, leaving 11 bases not matched to a gene. The CDR3 sequence is 15 residues long. Germline V CDR1 and CDR2: SEHNR, FQNEAQ (reference sequence). The CDR3 region is CASSLLTGGLGEQYF. In DNA, the CDR3 is TGTGCCAGCAGCCTCTTGACAGGGGGCCTGGGGGAGCAGTACTTC.

The V gene is TRBV11-1, the J gene TRBJ2-7, with TRBD1 matching over 9 bases. Germline lookup yields CDR1 SGHAT and CDR2 FQDESV (reference sequence). This CDR3 is built from 14 residues. With 0 bases clipped from V and 5 bases from J, the junction kept 2 bases outside the gene matches. The CDR3 DNA sequence: TGTGCCAGCAGCTTAGCTACAGGGGGCGACGAGCAGTACTTC. It yields the protein CASSLATGGDEQYF. The whole variable domain, remainder taken from reference TRBV11-1 and TRBJ2-7, is EAEVAQSPRYKITEKSQAVAFWCDPISGHATLYWYRQILGQGPELLVQFQDESVVDDSQLPKDRFSAERLKGVDSTLKIQPAELGDSAMYLCASSLATGGDEQYFGPGTRLTVT.

V and J are TRBV6-1 and TRBJ2-7; 9 nucleotides line up with TRBD1. V gave up 5 bases and J gave up 2 bases; unmatched junction bases: 7. Germline values: CDR1 MNHNS, CDR2 SASEGT. This CDR3 comprises 15 residues. The DNA for the CDR3 is TGTGCCAGCAGTAACCCAGGACAGGGGACCTACGAGCAGTACTTC. As protein: CASSNPGQGTYEQYF.

The CDR3 sequence: CASSIVPRGEQYF. CDR3 in DNA: TGTGCCAGTAGTATAGTGCCCCGTGGGGAGCAGTACTTC. This rearrangement joins TRBV19 to TRBJ2-7; D is unresolved. Trimming removed 1 base from V and 7 bases from J, with 11 bases in between. Per germline, CDR1 LNHDA and CDR2 SQIVND (reference sequence). The CDR3 loop spans 13 amino acids.

V usage is TRBV19 and J usage is TRBJ1-1; tentative D call: TRBD1 (6 bases). Per the germline V gene, CDR1 is LNHDA and CDR2 is SQIVND (reference sequence). Trimming pared 2 bases from V and 5 bases from J, leaving 12 bases between. The CDR3 covers 14 residues. The DNA for the CDR3 is TGTGCCAGTAGTATAACAGGGTATGGTACTGAAGCTTTCTTT. Amino acids: CASSITGYGTEAFF.

V gene TRBV5-1 combines with J gene TRBJ2-7; 7 nucleotides align to TRBD2. CDR3 size: 14 residues. V dropped 4 bases and J dropped 0; count of bases not matched to a gene: 4. Looked up from germline, CDR1 is SGHRS and CDR2 is YFSETQ. CDR3 in amino acids: CASSRGDGSYEQYV. Written as DNA, the CDR3 is TGCGCCAGCAGCCGGGGGGACGGCTCCTACGAGCAGTACGTC.

This clone has just a few counts. V usage is TRBV25-1 and J usage is TRBJ1-4; the D is unclear. The CDR3 totals 12 residues. Looked up from germline, CDR1 is MGHDK and CDR2 is SYGVNS. V dropped 6 bases and J dropped 8 bases, with 10 bases sitting between them. Written as DNA, the CDR3 is TGTGCCAGCAGCCTCATACGGGAAAAACTGTTTTTT. Translating it yields CASSLIREKLFF.

V gene TRBV6-5 combines with J gene TRBJ2-7; D is perhaps TRBD1 or TRBD2 (6 bases each). The CDR3 is 16 residues long. The V end was cut by 0 bases, the J end by 7 bases, with 19 bases between. The germline V gene has CDR1 MNHEY and CDR2 SVGAGI. This CDR3 reads CASSYSRTSTGGEQYF. The CDR3, as DNA: TGTGCCAGCAGTTACTCCCGGACTTCGACAGGAGGGGAGCAGTACTTC.

The chain recombines TRBV6-5 with TRBJ2-3, with TRBD2 matching over 9 bases. CDR3 length: 15 amino acids. The V gene end was trimmed by 6 bases and the J gene end by 3 bases; junction bases not matched to a gene: 7. Germline V gives CDR1 MNHEY, CDR2 SVGAGI. The DNA of the CDR3 is TGTGCCAGCAGGACCCAGAGCGGGGGGACAGATACGCAGTATTTT. Translating gives CASRTQSGGTDTQYF.

The rearrangement links TRBV7-2 to TRBJ2-2; D not certain. CDR1 and CDR2 (germline): SGHTA, FQGNSA. This CDR3 is built from 13 residues. Trimming took 1 base from V and 7 from J, leaving 7 bases between them. The CDR3 coding sequence is TGTGCCAGCAGCTTAGAATCGAACGGGGAGCTGTTTTTT. Protein: CASSLESNGELFF.